The rows below give T cell receptor beta chains drawn from one sample of a study of T cell responses to AZD1222 COVID-19 vaccine. Sequencing used immunoSEQ multiplex PCR; TCRdb keeps in-frame clones, though not all of them. The sample contains 85,000 to 130,000 clones, around nine tenths of which appear only once. Sequencing was performed on peripheral blood, taken on day 0 of AZD1222 vaccination. Receptors were obtained from an adult in good health. Both conserved end residues are part of each CDR3. Each record gives: D gene, J gene, V gene, clone size, CDR3 protein, CDR3 DNA. The D gene is left open where the match is weak. The listing skips clone size in some rows; elsewhere it reads once, few, many or a size class.

D gene: TRBD2
J gene: TRBJ2-7
V gene: TRBV10-3
clone size: -
CDR3 protein: CAISGGTTSGKGEQYF
CDR3 DNA: TGTGCCATCAGTGGGGGGACGACTAGCGGGAAAGGCGAGCAGTACTTC

D gene: -
J gene: TRBJ1-2
V gene: TRBV7-8
clone size: -
CDR3 protein: CASSLRSGRSEGYTF
CDR3 DNA: TGTGCCAGCAGCTTAAGGTCTGGGCGGTCGGAGGGCTACACCTTC

D gene: -
J gene: TRBJ1-1
V gene: TRBV5-1
clone size: -
CDR3 protein: CASSLPPEAFF
CDR3 DNA: TGCGCCAGCAGCTTGCCTCCTGAAGCTTTCTTT

D gene: -
J gene: TRBJ1-3
V gene: TRBV10-2
clone size: once
CDR3 protein: CASRIQGRSGNTIYF
CDR3 DNA: TGCGCCAGCAGGATACAGGGACGCTCTGGAAACACCATATATTTT

D gene: -
J gene: TRBJ2-7
V gene: TRBV5-6
clone size: -
CDR3 protein: CASSLWAGLNEQYF
CDR3 DNA: TGTGCCAGCAGCTTGTGGGCAGGGCTTAACGAGCAGTACTTC

D gene: TRBD1
J gene: TRBJ2-1
V gene: TRBV27
clone size: -
CDR3 protein: CASSPGTGVYNEQFF
CDR3 DNA: TGTGCCAGCAGCCCCGGCACAGGGGTGTACAATGAGCAGTTCTTC

D gene: -
J gene: TRBJ2-4
V gene: TRBV12-3/TRBV12-4
clone size: -
CDR3 protein: CASSLGGSNIQYF
CDR3 DNA: TGTGCCAGCAGTTTAGGGGGGAGCAACATTCAGTACTTC

D gene: TRBD1
J gene: TRBJ2-3
V gene: TRBV19
clone size: -
CDR3 protein: CASSTWDRVTDTQYF
CDR3 DNA: TGTGCCAGTAGTACTTGGGACAGGGTCACAGATACGCAGTATTTT

D gene: -
J gene: TRBJ2-7
V gene: TRBV21-1
clone size: -
CDR3 protein: CASTPAPFSGGSREQYF
CDR3 DNA: TGTGCCAGCACCCCGGCACCATTTAGCGGGGGCAGCCGGGAGCAGTACTTC

D gene: -
J gene: TRBJ2-5
V gene: TRBV5-1
clone size: -
CDR3 protein: CASSGGTYQETQYF
CDR3 DNA: TGCGCCAGCAGCGGCGGGACATATCAAGAGACCCAGTACTTC

D gene: -
J gene: TRBJ2-2
V gene: TRBV3-1/TRBV3-2
clone size: -
CDR3 protein: CASSRDPGDSNTGELFF
CDR3 DNA: TGTGCCAGCAGCCGGGACCCGGGGGACTCAAACACCGGGGAGCTGTTTTTT

D gene: -
J gene: TRBJ2-2
V gene: TRBV5-1
clone size: -
CDR3 protein: CASSLVGRGYTGELFF
CDR3 DNA: TGCGCCAGCAGCTTGGTTGGACGGGGGTACACCGGGGAGCTGTTTTTT

D gene: -
J gene: TRBJ1-2
V gene: TRBV6-5
clone size: -
CDR3 protein: CASSLTPRFGYTF
CDR3 DNA: TGTGCCAGCAGCCTCACTCCTCGTTTCGGCTACACCTTC

D gene: TRBD2
J gene: TRBJ2-1
V gene: TRBV3-1/TRBV3-2
clone size: -
CDR3 protein: CASSPRDSGRAGFF
CDR3 DNA: TGTGCCAGCAGCCCCCGGGATAGCGGGAGGGCTGGGTTCTTC

D gene: TRBD1
J gene: TRBJ2-1
V gene: TRBV9
clone size: -
CDR3 protein: CASSAPTGTGGNEQFF
CDR3 DNA: TGTGCCAGCAGCGCCCCGACCGGGACAGGGGGCAATGAGCAGTTCTTC

D gene: TRBD1
J gene: TRBJ2-1
V gene: TRBV7-9
clone size: -
CDR3 protein: CASSPQGGRLGNEQFF
CDR3 DNA: TGTGCCAGCAGCCCACAGGGGGGACGGCTTGGGAATGAGCAGTTCTTC

D gene: -
J gene: TRBJ1-1
V gene: TRBV25-1
clone size: -
CDR3 protein: CASSGLLGNTEAFF
CDR3 DNA: TGTGCCAGCAGTGGACTTCTCGGGAACACTGAAGCTTTCTTT

D gene: TRBD1
J gene: TRBJ1-1
V gene: TRBV7-9
clone size: -
CDR3 protein: CASSNQQGSEAFF
CDR3 DNA: TGTGCCAGCAGCAATCAACAGGGGTCTGAAGCTTTCTTT

D gene: -
J gene: TRBJ1-2
V gene: TRBV7-9
clone size: -
CDR3 protein: CASSQGMRAYGYTF
CDR3 DNA: TGTGCCAGCAGCCAGGGGATGCGGGCCTATGGCTACACCTTC

D gene: -
J gene: TRBJ1-2
V gene: TRBV25-1
clone size: -
CDR3 protein: CASSVAGTYYGYTF
CDR3 DNA: TGTGCCAGCAGTGTTGCCGGGACGTACTATGGCTACACCTTC

D gene: -
J gene: TRBJ2-1
V gene: TRBV28
clone size: -
CDR3 protein: CASRIGSSYNEQFF
CDR3 DNA: TGTGCCAGCAGAATAGGGAGCTCCTACAATGAGCAGTTCTTC

D gene: -
J gene: TRBJ2-5
V gene: TRBV4-1
clone size: -
CDR3 protein: CASSLRTGMQETQYF
CDR3 DNA: TGCGCCAGCAGCCTACGTACAGGGATGCAAGAGACCCAGTACTTC

D gene: -
J gene: TRBJ2-7
V gene: TRBV6-5
clone size: -
CDR3 protein: CASSFGVRGISYEQYF
CDR3 DNA: TGTGCCAGCAGTTTCGGGGTCAGGGGTATTTCCTACGAGCAGTACTTC

D gene: -
J gene: TRBJ2-7
V gene: TRBV7-8
clone size: -
CDR3 protein: CASSLESGTFYEQYF
CDR3 DNA: TGTGCCAGCAGCTTAGAGTCAGGGACCTTCTACGAGCAGTACTTC

D gene: TRBD1
J gene: TRBJ2-7
V gene: TRBV6-6
clone size: -
CDR3 protein: CASSFGTGQRGYEQYF
CDR3 DNA: TGTGCCAGCAGTTTTGGGACAGGGCAGAGGGGGTACGAGCAGTACTTC

D gene: -
J gene: TRBJ1-4
V gene: TRBV10-3
clone size: -
CDR3 protein: CATFKERNEKLFF
CDR3 DNA: TGTGCCACCTTTAAGGAACGGAATGAAAAACTGTTTTTT

D gene: -
J gene: TRBJ1-2
V gene: TRBV18
clone size: -
CDR3 protein: CASEPPGQGNYGYTF
CDR3 DNA: TGTGCCAGCGAGCCTCCGGGTCAGGGTAACTATGGCTACACCTTC

D gene: -
J gene: TRBJ1-2
V gene: TRBV19
clone size: -
CDR3 protein: CATGYGYGYTF
CDR3 DNA: TGTGCAACAGGGTACGGCTATGGCTACACCTTC

D gene: TRBD1
J gene: TRBJ1-2
V gene: TRBV7-2
clone size: -
CDR3 protein: CASSSPGQGHYGYTF
CDR3 DNA: TGTGCCAGCAGCTCGCCGGGACAGGGGCACTATGGCTACACCTTC

D gene: -
J gene: TRBJ2-5
V gene: TRBV27
clone size: few
CDR3 protein: CASSLNNRPDSVKGETQYF
CDR3 DNA: TGTGCCAGCAGTTTAAACAATCGTCCGGACTCTGTTAAGGGGGAGACCCAGTACTTC

D gene: -
J gene: TRBJ2-1
V gene: TRBV29-1
clone size: -
CDR3 protein: CSVEDQAESLGLNEQFF
CDR3 DNA: TGCAGCGTTGAAGATCAGGCCGAGAGCCTGGGGCTGAATGAGCAGTTCTTC

D gene: -
J gene: TRBJ2-6
V gene: TRBV19
clone size: -
CDR3 protein: CASSIAQGSSGANVLTF
CDR3 DNA: TGTGCCAGTAGTATAGCCCAGGGGAGCTCTGGGGCCAACGTCCTGACTTTC

D gene: -
J gene: TRBJ1-3
V gene: TRBV6-5
clone size: -
CDR3 protein: CATTVSGNTIYF
CDR3 DNA: TGTGCCACCACCGTCTCTGGAAACACCATATATTTT

D gene: TRBD1
J gene: TRBJ1-2
V gene: TRBV24-1
clone size: -
CDR3 protein: CATSDKGMIRGQESYGYTF
CDR3 DNA: TGTGCCACCAGTGATAAGGGTATGATTAGGGGACAGGAGAGCTATGGCTACACCTTC

D gene: -
J gene: TRBJ2-5
V gene: TRBV7-8
clone size: -
CDR3 protein: CASSSFTLQETQYF
CDR3 DNA: TGTGCCAGCAGCTCTTTCACACTACAAGAGACCCAGTACTTC

D gene: -
J gene: TRBJ2-7
V gene: TRBV6-5
clone size: -
CDR3 protein: CASSYSLDSYEQYF
CDR3 DNA: TGTGCCAGCAGTTACTCGCTGGACTCCTACGAGCAGTACTTC

D gene: -
J gene: TRBJ2-7
V gene: TRBV28
clone size: -
CDR3 protein: CASRGASYEQYF
CDR3 DNA: TGTGCCAGTAGGGGGGCCTCCTACGAGCAGTACTTC

D gene: -
J gene: TRBJ2-7
V gene: TRBV5-5
clone size: -
CDR3 protein: CASSFIDEQYF
CDR3 DNA: TGTGCCAGCAGCTTCATAGATGAGCAGTACTTC

D gene: -
J gene: TRBJ1-3
V gene: TRBV3-1/TRBV3-2
clone size: -
CDR3 protein: CASSQEWGDRYGNTIYF
CDR3 DNA: TGTGCCAGCAGCCAAGAATGGGGGGATCGGTATGGAAACACCATATATTTT

D gene: -
J gene: TRBJ2-5
V gene: TRBV7-9
clone size: -
CDR3 protein: CASSLAMFGETQYF
CDR3 DNA: TGTGCCAGCAGCTTAGCGATGTTTGGGGAGACCCAGTACTTC

D gene: TRBD1
J gene: TRBJ1-1
V gene: TRBV6-5
clone size: -
CDR3 protein: CASRVGTAGTEAFF
CDR3 DNA: TGTGCCAGCAGGGTGGGGACAGCCGGCACTGAAGCTTTCTTT

D gene: -
J gene: TRBJ2-7
V gene: TRBV4-1
clone size: -
CDR3 protein: CASSQVRGYEQYF
CDR3 DNA: TGCGCCAGCAGCCAAGTCCGGGGTTACGAGCAGTACTTC

D gene: -
J gene: TRBJ2-7
V gene: TRBV4-1
clone size: -
CDR3 protein: CASSQDLGYEQYF
CDR3 DNA: TGCGCCAGCAGCCAAGATTTGGGCTACGAGCAGTACTTC

D gene: -
J gene: TRBJ1-1
V gene: TRBV28
clone size: -
CDR3 protein: CASSYPPTEAFF
CDR3 DNA: TGTGCCAGCAGTTACCCCCCCACTGAAGCTTTCTTT